The TCR beta chain described here comes from a study of control samples from healthy donors and cancer patients. The method was immunoSEQ multiplex PCR; TCRdb's version includes in-frame clones alone and lacks a portion of them. The sample lists about 180,000 clones, around 90% occurring once. Germline assignment: CDR1 MDHEN and CDR2 SYDVKM. Trimming removed 8 bases from V and 8 bases from J, with 21 bases in between. The CDR3 sequence is 15 residues long. Only one count was recorded for this clone. This chain joins TRBV28 and TRBJ1-4; the D gene is possibly TRBD1 (5 bases). The specimen sequenced was blood. The TCR comes from a young man in good health. CDR3 residues: CASREEGISGEKLFF. The CDR3 DNA is TGTGCCAGCCGAGAAGAGGGGATCTCGGGGGAAAAACTGTTTTTT. The complete variable domain, with remaining parts taken from reference TRBV28 and TRBJ1-4, reads DVKVTQSSRYLVKRTGEKVFLECVQDMDHENMFWYRQDPGLGLRLIYFSYDVKMKEKGDIPEGYSVSREKKERFSLILESASTNQTSMYLCASREEGISGEKLFFGSGTQLSVL.